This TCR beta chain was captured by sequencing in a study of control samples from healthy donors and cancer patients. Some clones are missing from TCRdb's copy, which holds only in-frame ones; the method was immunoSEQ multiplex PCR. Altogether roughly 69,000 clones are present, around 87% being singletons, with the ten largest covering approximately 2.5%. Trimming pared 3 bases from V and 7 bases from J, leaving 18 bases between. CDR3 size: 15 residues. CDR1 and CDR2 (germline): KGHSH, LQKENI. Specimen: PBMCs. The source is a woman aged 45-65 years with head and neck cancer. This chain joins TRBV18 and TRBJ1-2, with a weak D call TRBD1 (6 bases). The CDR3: CASSPGTPINSGYTF. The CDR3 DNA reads TGTGCCAGCTCACCCGGGACACCAATTAACAGTGGCTACACCTTC.